Reported below is one T cell receptor beta chain. The antigen remains unidentified. The sample originates from a study of vaccination effects on CD4 cells after COVID-19. Expansion of antigen-specific CD4+ T cells with viral peptide pools was carried out by the ViraFEST assay before sequencing. Culturing for roughly 9 days preceded CD4+ T cell isolation. By PCR, the person was confirmed to have had SARS-CoV-2 infection between March and December 2020. The table came from immunoSEQ multiplex PCR; TCRdb's copy has only in-frame clones and leaves some out. The sample consists of roughly 73,000 clones, under 85% of them appearing once. Germline V gives CDR1 SGHTA, CDR2 FQGNSA. Trimming took 3 bases from V and 0 from J, leaving 14 bases between them. There are 16 residues in the CDR3.

The rearrangement uses TRBV7-2 and TRBJ2-5; D is possibly TRBD1 or TRBD2 (5 bases each). The TCR sequence derives from a human donor who had a prior SARS-CoV-2 infection. This specimen consisted of CD4+ T cells from PBMCs cultured with HIV peptides, obtained before COVID-19 vaccination. Described subset: HIV-1 Nef peptide pool negative control/reference culture. DNA for the CDR3: TGTGCCAGCAGCTTGGGCCGGGACGGAGACCAAGAGACCCAGTACTTC. This sequence encodes CASSLGRDGDQETQYF.